Reported below is one T cell receptor (beta chain). The data were taken from a study of cytomegalovirus exposure and HLA in healthy donors. The V end was cut by 1 base, the J end by 2 bases, with 11 bases between. CDR3 length: 15 residues. Germline V gives CDR1 SGHRS, CDR2 YFSETQ. 13 Jbeta primers and 60 Vbeta primers were used for the PCR. TCRdb's table, derived via immunoSEQ multiplex PCR, lists solely in-frame clones and lacks some. The sample data list 150,000 or so clones. Input material: PBMCs. The rearrangement links TRBV5-1 to TRBJ2-3, with D possibly matching TRBD2 (6 bases). The sequence was obtained from a woman in her forties or fifties in good health and CMV-seronegative. This CDR3 reads CASSLLRGTTDTQYF. The CDR3 bases are TGCGCCAGCAGCTTGTTGCGGGGTACCACAGATACGCAGTATTTT.